These 6 T cell receptor beta chains were all obtained from the same sample, sequenced in a study of cytomegalovirus exposure and HLA in healthy donors. Primers for the PCR totalled 60 Vbeta and 13 Jbeta. Only in-frame clones appear in the TCRdb table, and some are missing; sequencing was by immunoSEQ multiplex PCR. The sample yields 160,000 or so clones, 65% to 85% seen once. Sequenced sample: PBMCs. The source of these receptors is a man between 60 and 75 years old in good health and CMV-seronegative.

This clone came up a few times. Here the CDR3 reads CASSLSRTSGRGTDTQYF. CDR3 nucleotides: TGCGCCAGCAGCCTCTCCCGGACTAGCGGGAGGGGCACAGATACGCAGTATTTT. The chain couples TRBV4-3 to TRBJ2-3, with 15 bases fitting TRBD2. Unmatched junction bases numbered 6, after V lost 4 bases and J lost 1 base. The CDR3 has 18 residues. CDR1 and CDR2 (germline): LGHNA, YSLEER.

The chain joins TRBV4-1 to TRBJ1-2, with D tentatively TRBD1 (5 bases). The CDR3 runs to 15 residues. V was trimmed by 1 base and J by 4 bases, leaving 13 bases between them. Germline CDR1 and CDR2: MGHRA and YSYEKL. The chain's CDR3 is CASSQAGSGPYGYTF. In DNA, the CDR3 is TGCGCCAGCAGCCAAGCTGGGTCAGGGCCCTATGGCTACACCTTC.

V is TRBV2 and J is TRBJ2-1; 7 bases line up with TRBD2. CDR1 SNHLY and CDR2 FYNNEI come from the germline V gene. The CDR3 has 15 residues. The junction had 5 bases not matched to a gene; V was cut back by 6 bases and J by 0 bases. The CDR3 nucleotides are TGTGCCAGCAGACTCGAGCGGGACTCCTACAATGAGCAGTTCTTC. Translating gives CASRLERDSYNEQFF.

J is TRBJ1-2 and V is TRBV7-2; D uncertain. V was cut by 1 base and J by 4 bases, with 4 bases left in between. The CDR3 contains 12 residues. Germline lookup yields CDR1 SGHTA and CDR2 FQGNSA. CDR3 amino acids: CASSLGSYGYTF. As DNA, the CDR3 is TGTGCCAGCAGCTTAGGCAGCTATGGCTACACCTTC.

This clone was found a few times. The gene calls are TRBV29-1 and TRBJ2-5; 7 bases are a match to TRBD2. After removal of 5 bases from V and 6 bases from J, the junction contained 21 bases not matched to a gene. CDR1 and CDR2 (germline): SQVTM, ANQGSEA. The CDR3 contains 17 residues. The CDR3 coding sequence is TGCAGCGTTTTGTTTTTCCCGGGGTCTGGCGGGAGTAAGACCCAGTACTTC. It translates to CSVLFFPGSGGSKTQYF.

This clone was counted once. This rearrangement joins TRBV9 to TRBJ2-1, with 9 bases fitting TRBD1. The length of the CDR3 is 14 residues. Germline loops: CDR1 SGDLS, CDR2 YYNGEE. V dropped 1 base and J dropped 7; count of bases not matched to a gene: 3. The CDR3: CASSVTGTGNEQFF. In DNA form, the CDR3 reads TGTGCCAGCAGCGTAACCGGGACAGGGAATGAGCAGTTCTTC.